The 19 T cell receptor beta chains below come from one sample, sequenced in a study of shared T cell receptors in the human thymus. Sequencing was performed with immunoSEQ multiplex PCR; in TCRdb, only in-frame clones are kept and a portion is missing. The table records about 660,000 clones, over 75% of them present only once. These same data were also listed under a study on human thymus T cells.

Specimen: thymocytes. The source is a boy less than two years old with a congenital heart defect.

J is TRBJ1-5 and V is TRBV7-2; D call uncertain. V shed 0 bases and J shed 3 bases, with 12 bases lying between them. CDR1 and CDR2 (germline): SGHTA, FQGNSA. The length of the CDR3 is 16 residues. The CDR3 region is CASSLASSQFNQPQHF. The CDR3 DNA follows: TGTGCCAGCAGCTTAGCGTCGTCGCAGTTCAATCAGCCCCAGCATTTT.

The V gene is TRBV4-2, the J gene TRBJ1-5; weak D call: TRBD1 (6 bases). Germline V gene data show CDR1 as LGHNA and CDR2 as YNFKEQ. The CDR3 totals 16 residues. With 1 base removed from V and 3 bases from J, the gap between germline ends came to 13 bases. Written as DNA, the CDR3 is TGTGCCAGCAGCCAAGGTAGCGACAGGTACAATCAGCCCCAGCATTTT. Protein sequence: CASSQGSDRYNQPQHF.

This chain joins TRBV9 and TRBJ2-2; D gene unclear. The CDR3 covers 16 residues. Trimming took 0 bases from V and 2 from J, leaving 11 bases between them. Germline V CDR1 and CDR2: SGDLS, YYNGEE. The CDR3 is CASSVALQFNTGELFF. The CDR3 nucleotides are TGTGCCAGCAGCGTAGCTCTACAGTTTAACACCGGGGAGCTGTTTTTT.

This clone was recorded once. This chain connects TRBV30 to TRBJ1-3; 8 nucleotides match TRBD1. Germline CDR1 is GTSNPN and CDR2 is SVGIG (reference sequence). V gave up 0 bases and J gave up 0 bases; unmatched junction bases: 13. The CDR3 runs to 19 residues. The CDR3 sequence is CAWSVPTWGTGCSGNTIYF. The CDR3 coding sequence is TGTGCCTGGAGTGTACCCACCTGGGGGACAGGTTGCTCTGGAAACACCATATATTTT.

This chain uses TRBV27 with TRBJ1-5; no clear D. Trimming pared 6 bases from V and 0 bases from J, leaving 15 bases between. Germline CDR1 is MNHEY and CDR2 is SMNVEV (reference sequence). This CDR3 contains 16 residues. The CDR3, as DNA: TGTGCCAGCAGCACCACCAAGACTGGTAGCAATCAGCCCCAGCATTTT. Residues: CASSTTKTGSNQPQHF.

This clone was seen a single time. V and J are TRBV28 and TRBJ2-7, with 8 bases fitting TRBD2. CDR3 size: 17 residues. The V and J ends lost 5 bases and 4 bases, in that order; junction bases with no gene match: 16. CDR1 and CDR2 from the germline V gene are MDHEN and SYDVKM. CDR3 protein: CASSRPRTSLKGYEQYF. DNA of the CDR3: TGTGCCAGCAGTCGCCCCCGGACTAGCCTGAAGGGGTACGAGCAGTACTTC.

V usage is TRBV16 and J usage is TRBJ2-3; 11 positions match TRBD2. The CDR3 consists of 17 residues. Germline V CDR1 and CDR2: KGHSY, FQNENV. V shed 4 bases, J shed 7 bases, and the junction held 13 bases outside the gene matches. DNA of the CDR3: TGTGCCAGCAGCCCGGGAGGGACTAGCGGCCCTCCTAATACGCAGTATTTT. It is translated as CASSPGGTSGPPNTQYF.

As concerns this clone: At one end the junction does not follow the germline gene, possibly because of a read error. The chain is built from TRBV27 and TRBJ1-6, with a possible D match to TRBD1 (5 bases). Germline V gene lookup returns CDR1 MNHEY and CDR2 SMNVEV (reference sequence). This CDR3 has 18 amino acids. CDR3 sequence: CASRDLDSSSPYNSPLHF. The CDR3 nucleotides are TGTGCCAGCAGAGATTTAGACAGCTCATCCCCCTATAATTCCCCCCTCCACTTT.

The V and J genes are TRBV4-1 and TRBJ2-2, with a possible D match to TRBD2 (6 bases). Germline-derived CDR1 and CDR2 are MGHRA and YSYEKL. The CDR3 runs to 17 residues. V shed 4 bases and J shed 5 bases, with 20 bases lying between them. CDR3 sequence reads: CASSPPGLSGGTGELFF. As DNA, the CDR3 is TGCGCCAGCAGCCCGCCGGGCCTTAGTGGGGGGACCGGGGAGCTGTTTTTT.

The J gene is TRBJ2-3, the V gene TRBV4-3; possible D gene TRBD2, 8 bases. This CDR3 has 21 amino acids. Germline CDR1 LGHNA, CDR2 YSLEER. Trimming removed 1 base at V and 4 bases at J, with 30 bases between. This CDR3 reads CASSQVSAGGGSGTFPDTQYF. The DNA for the CDR3 is TGCGCCAGCAGCCAAGTTTCGGCAGGGGGTGGTAGCGGGACGTTCCCAGATACGCAGTATTTT.

V usage is TRBV28 and J usage is TRBJ2-7; D gene ambiguous. The CDR3 is 14 residues long. CDR1 MDHEN and CDR2 SYDVKM come from the germline V gene. The V gene lost 5 bases and the J gene lost 2 bases, with 13 bases spanning the gap. The CDR3, as DNA: TGTGCCAGCAGTCCCCATAGATTACCCTACGAGCAGTACTTC. Protein: CASSPHRLPYEQYF.

The genes are TRBV6-6 and TRBJ2-5; 7 bases match TRBD2. This CDR3 contains 16 residues. CDR1 is MNHNY, CDR2 SVGAGI, per germline (reference sequence). The J segment lost 5 bases and the V segment lost 0 bases, leaving 9 bases of the junction unmatched. The CDR3 region is CASSYSKGGGWETQYF. The CDR3 DNA reads as TGTGCCAGCAGTTACTCGAAGGGCGGGGGTTGGGAGACCCAGTACTTC.

This clone was seen a single time. The chain employs TRBV7-8 and TRBJ2-4, with D tentatively TRBD2 (5 bases). The germline V gene has CDR1 SGHVS and CDR2 FQNEAQ. With 1 base removed from V and 0 bases from J, the gap between germline ends came to 16 bases. This CDR3 comprises 18 residues. CDR3 sequence: CASSLEEVSHLAKNIQYF. The CDR3, as DNA: TGTGCCAGCAGCTTAGAGGAGGTCTCCCACCTAGCCAAAAACATTCAGTACTTC.

The chain joins TRBV27 to TRBJ2-1; 11 bases line up with TRBD2. Germline V gene lookup returns CDR1 MNHEY and CDR2 SMNVEV (reference sequence). The CDR3 sequence is 17 residues long. Trimming removed 4 bases from V and 8 bases from J; junction bases left unmatched: 13. CDR3 coding DNA: TGTGCCAGCAGTTCCCCGCGACTAGCGGGGCGGAGATATGAGCAGTTCTTC. It yields the protein CASSSPRLAGRRYEQFF.

This clone has a single count. This chain connects TRBV27 to TRBJ2-7, with D possibly matching TRBD2 (5 bases). V was pared by 2 bases and J by 3 bases, with 11 bases between. Germline values: CDR1 MNHEY, CDR2 SMNVEV (reference sequence). The CDR3 is 14 residues long. CDR3 residues: CASSLKAAGYEQYF. CDR3 DNA sequence: TGTGCCAGCAGTTTAAAGGCCGCGGGCTACGAGCAGTACTTC.

This CDR3 reads CASSGGLAELDEQYF. The DNA for the CDR3 is TGTGCCAGCAGCGGAGGACTAGCGGAACTCGACGAGCAGTACTTC. The V and J genes are TRBV9 and TRBJ2-7, with 10 bases lining up with TRBD2. This CDR3 has 15 residues. Germline values: CDR1 SGDLS, CDR2 YYNGEE. Germline trimming cut 3 bases from V and 5 bases from J; bases unmatched to any gene: 8.

The chain couples TRBV19 to TRBJ1-5; the D gene is possibly TRBD1 (6 bases). The germline gives CDR1 LNHDA, CDR2 SQIVND (reference sequence). CDR3 length: 15 residues. V was shortened by 3 bases and J by 2 bases, with 11 bases between the two germline ends. CDR3 DNA sequence: TGTGCCAGTAGTATGTCGGACAGCCGCAATCAGCCCCAGCATTTT. Translation gives CASSMSDSRNQPQHF.

This clone was picked up one time. This chain uses TRBV7-2 with TRBJ2-1; 10 nucleotides line up with TRBD2. Germline-derived CDR1 and CDR2 are SGHTA and FQGNSA. The CDR3 spans 16 residues. The V gene end was trimmed by 2 bases and the J gene end by 7 bases; junction bases not matched to a gene: 8. CDR3 residues: CASSLFGLAGVNEQFF. CDR3 in DNA: TGTGCCAGCAGCTTATTCGGGCTAGCGGGAGTAAATGAGCAGTTCTTC.

The rearrangement joins TRBV15 to TRBJ2-7, with D perhaps TRBD2 (6 bases). V was cut by 0 bases and J by 0 bases, with 18 bases left in between. CDR1 is LNHNV and CDR2 is YYDKDF in the germline V gene (reference sequence). The CDR3 has 18 amino acids. The CDR3 DNA is TGTGCCACCAGCAGAGATCTTTCCGACGGACTACGCTCCTACGAGCAGTACTTC. Its translation is CATSRDLSDGLRSYEQYF.